This paragraph reports one TCR beta chain. What antigen it recognizes has not been identified. Base qualities are not at hand, and no much larger clone is one base apart. The sample originates from a study of T cell repertoires in cytomegalovirus infection (dated by TCRdb to the late 2010s). Notes on the research overall: Alongside well-studied HLA-B-restricted epitopes, the peptide stimulations were aimed at recently identified HLA-C-restricted CMV epitopes, whose presentation resists viral immunomodulation. Because public TCR beta signatures pointed to carriage of CMV infection together with the matching HLA type, the HLA type of each donor mattered for the analysis.

Study-wide findings and limitations: In both this cohort and an independent approximately 370-donor cohort, the cumulative frequency of public TCR beta family members distinguished carriers of CMV infection plus the relevant HLA type. The ex vivo response was dominated by HLA-C-restricted CMV-specific TCR beta clonotypes, which also provided the single most frequent clonotype in two of eight donors.

Sequencer: Illumina HiSeq 1500. The public reads were reanalyzed by TCRdb: fastp trimming at Q25, MiXCR alignment, in-frame beta chains only. Each CDR3 protein appears once, grouped with its most common genes and DNA. The sample data list 750,000 to 950,000 distinct CDR3 sequences, and 25% to 35% of these were observed just once. Less than 15% of the sample is in the top ten clones. The treatment or condition label, as the study defines it: in vitro stimulation with specific CMV peptide epitopes to enrich CMV-specific T cells. The receptor was derived from a human donor in good health (CMV status not recorded). Some clones in this sample may be carry-over from other donors' samples. Source: cultured CD8+ T cells from PBMCs, taken from culture after CMV antigen stimulation.

The CDR3 reads CASSYPGVEQYV. DNA sequence: TGTGCCAGCAGTTACCCTGGAGTCGAGCAGTACGTC. The chain joins TRBV6-2 or TRBV6-3 to TRBJ2-7, with the D gene uncertain. V loses 2 bases, J loses 6 bases, and the germline ends lie 8 bases apart. CDR1 and CDR2, per the germline V gene, are MNHEY and SVGEGT. Including the terminal cysteine and valine, the CDR3 comprises 12 residues. Here the CDR3 DNA is all that survives: 36 bases in frame from base 1.